The entry below describes one T cell receptor (beta chain). The antigen is undetermined. Other DNA sequences from this sample encode an identical CDR3 as well. Positive CCR7 selection of CD45RO-negative cells yielded the naive CD8 cells, and terminally differentiated effector memory CD45RA+ cells were excluded. The sample comes from a study of shared clonotypes between healthy human individuals. The study's findings and limits: Large sequencing depth failed to make sorted-subset sequencing complete, rarefaction showed. Clonotypes that were shared across a few donors made up approximately 5% of naive CD4 clonotypes. Donors were few, which limited the genetic and exposure-history diversity represented.

The run depth of the assay was deep. Generated by immunoSEQ multiplex PCR, the TCRdb table keeps only in-frame clones and is missing some. The sample has some 2.1 million clones, around 96% seen once; the top ten hold roughly 1%. The CDR3 contains 14 residues. Germline CDR1 SGDLS, CDR2 YYNGEE. V was pared by 0 bases and J by 3 bases, with 3 bases of the junction left unmatched. The clonotype comes from a man younger than 35 in good health. V gene TRBV9 combines with J gene TRBJ2-7, with 7 bases that match TRBD2. Input material: naive CD8+ T cells sorted from blood. For the CDR3, the DNA is TGTGCCAGCAGCGTAGCAGCGGGGAACTACGAGCAGTACTTC. The encoded protein is CASSVAAGNYEQYF.